The table lists the clone carrying this T cell receptor (beta chain) with a few counts. The data stem from a study of cytomegalovirus exposure and HLA in healthy donors. Amplification used 60 Vbeta primers and 13 Jbeta primers. Clones were read by immunoSEQ multiplex PCR, and TCRdb kept only the in-frame ones, dropping some. Of 90,000 to 140,000 clones in the sample, roughly 15% are singletons; the top ten hold 0.83%. This CDR3 has 16 amino acids. Trimming pared 3 bases from V and 1 base from J, leaving 11 bases between. The V gene's germline CDR1 is SGHRS and CDR2 YFSETQ. This TCR was recovered from a female donor in good health and CMV-seronegative. The source material was PBMCs. This chain connects TRBV5-1 to TRBJ1-6; tentative D call: TRBD1 (5 bases). CDR3 amino acids: CASSSAGGSYNSPLHF. The CDR3 DNA is TGCGCCAGCAGCTCGGCTGGGGGGTCCTATAATTCACCCCTCCACTTT.